The 30 T cell receptor beta chains listed next were all sequenced from one sample in a study of blood T cells in healthy people across ages. Alongside a J-beta primer mix, a sample-barcoded 5' primer served in a second PCR lasting about 6 to 12 cycles. TCRdb processed the 5' RACE reads anew with MiXCR; each CDR3 protein has one entry. The profile covers under 1,000,000 distinct CDR3 sequences, with roughly 46% appearing a single time and 18% taken by the ten largest. Sequencing was done on a sample of blood. The receptors here all came from a man of 80 years or more in good health.

V usage is TRBV28 and J usage is TRBJ2-3; 9 bases are shared with TRBD1. The CDR3 consists of 16 residues. J lost 3 bases, V lost 7 bases, and 11 bases had no gene match. Per the germline V gene, CDR1 is MDHEN and CDR2 is SYDVKM. The CDR3 DNA reads as TGTGCCAGCAAACCCCGGGACAGGGCTTTTACAGATACGCAGTATTTT. It is translated as CASKPRDRAFTDTQYF.

This chain connects TRBV7-9 to TRBJ1-6; 7 bases match TRBD1. This CDR3 has 16 residues. Per germline, CDR1 SEHNR and CDR2 FQNEAQ (reference sequence). The V segment lost 1 base and the J segment 11 bases; nucleotides outside the gene matches: 11. The CDR3 sequence: CASSLGRQGTSPPLHF. Here the CDR3 DNA reads TGTGCCAGCAGCTTAGGACGACAGGGAACGTCGCCACCCCTCCACTTT. The whole variable domain, remainder taken from reference TRBV7-9 and TRBJ1-6, is DTGVSQNPRHKITKRGQNVTFRCDPISEHNRLYWYRQTLGQGPEFLTYFQNEAQLEKSRLLSDRFSAERPKGSFSTLEIQRTEQGDSAMYLCASSLGRQGTSPPLHFGNGTRLTVT.

This clonotype was seen more than once but under ten times. The rearrangement uses TRBV28 and TRBJ2-4; D may be TRBD2 (5 bases). Trimming stripped 5 bases from V and 6 bases from J, with 14 bases between. Germline assignment: CDR1 MDHEN and CDR2 SYDVKM. CDR3 length equals 14 residues. This CDR3 is CASSTYTGRNIQYF. The CDR3 nucleotides are TGTGCCAGCAGTACTTATACGGGGAGAAACATTCAGTACTTC.

This clonotype was counted many times. The V call is TRBV20-1, the J call TRBJ2-1, with 9 bases identical to TRBD2. CDR1 is DFQATT, CDR2 SNEGSKA, per germline (reference sequence). The CDR3 is made up of 14 amino acids. V lost 1 base to trimming and J lost 10 bases; unmatched junction nucleotides: 8. As DNA, the CDR3 is TGCAGTGCTAGAGGGCGGGAGGGCCGAGGCGAGCAGTTCTTC. Translation: CSARGREGRGEQFF.

About this clonotype itself: Since a much larger clone is just one base distant, this may be a read error. The chain has TRBV24-1 and TRBJ2-1; TRBD1 aligns across 7 bases. TRBJ2-7 explains the end of the DNA better; the J call may be wrong. Germline V gene lookup returns CDR1 KGHDR and CDR2 SFDVKD. The CDR3 length is 16 residues. The CDR3 DNA reads TGTGCCACCAGTGACACGGGACAGACCTCCTACAATGAGCAGTACTTC. Protein: CATSDTGQTSYNEQYF.

There are a few counts of this clonotype. The chain carries TRBV25-1 and TRBJ2-4; 7 positions agree with TRBD2. The J call is doubtful: the DNA matches TRBJ2-7 better. In germline, CDR1 is MGHDK, CDR2 SYGVNS. This CDR3 is built from 16 residues. The CDR3 spells CASSPPGGVGKDEQYF. The CDR3 nucleotides read TGTGCCAGCAGTCCCCCGGGGGGAGTGGGAAAAGACGAGCAGTACTTC.

This clonotype occurred a few times. This chain uses TRBV5-1 with TRBJ2-7; 9 nucleotides match TRBD2. CDR1 SGHRS and CDR2 YFSETQ come from the germline V gene. CDR3 length: 15 residues. Trimming took 4 bases from V and 7 from J; bases not matched to a gene: 12. The CDR3 region is CASSPLVSGSNEQYF. Here the CDR3 DNA reads TGCGCCAGCAGCCCCCTTGTTAGCGGGAGTAATGAGCAGTACTTC.

This clonotype was recorded a few times. The rearrangement uses TRBV29-1 and TRBJ1-1; weak D call: TRBD1 (5 bases). Trimming cost V 6 bases and J 0 bases, with 11 bases left between them. Germline CDR1 reads SQVTM; CDR2 reads ANQGSEA. The CDR3 length is 13 residues. This CDR3 is CSVELTVNTEAFF. The DNA for the CDR3 is TGCAGCGTCGAACTGACAGTGAACACTGAAGCTTTCTTT.

The chain has TRBV12-3 or TRBV12-4 and TRBJ2-2; 7 bases match TRBD2. The CDR3 consists of 15 residues. The trim removed 0 bases at V and 7 bases at J, leaving 5 bases unmatched. CDR3 residues: CASSLAASGIGELFF. In DNA form, the CDR3 reads TGTGCCAGCAGTTTAGCCGCCAGCGGGATCGGGGAGCTGTTTTTT.

Turning to this clonotype: The germline gene is not matched at one end of the junction; a read error may be the cause. J is TRBJ2-5 and V is TRBV5-1; 7 bases map to TRBD2. The CDR3 consists of 16 residues. The germline CDR1 and CDR2 sequences are SGHRS and YFSETQ. CDR3 DNA sequence: TGCGTCAGCAGCGTGGCGGGCGGGAGAAATACGGAGACCCAGTACTTC. Protein product: CVSSVAGGRNTETQYF.

This chain connects TRBV25-1 to TRBJ2-1; 7 nucleotides agree with TRBD1. Gene TRBJ2-7 matches the end of the DNA better, so the J call may be wrong. The CDR3 sequence is 13 residues long. Germline CDR1 and CDR2: MGHDK and SYGVNS. The CDR3 loop reads CASSWDSYNEQYF. The CDR3 DNA reads as TGTGCCAGCAGTTGGGACAGCTACAATGAGCAGTACTTC.

Worth noting for this clonotype: The CDR3 does not end in the conserved phenylalanine or tryptophan, so this is likely a read error. V and J are TRBV4-2 and TRBJ2-4; TRBD1 might be the D (7 bases). The assigned J gene may be wrong: the sequence end matches TRBJ2-7 better. CDR1 and CDR2 (germline): LGHNA, YNFKEQ. The CDR3 loop spans 15 amino acids. As DNA, the CDR3 is TGTGCCAGCAGCCAAGACAGGGGGGAATACTACGAGCAGTACTAC. The encoded protein is CASSQDRGEYYEQYY.

The sample holds a few counts of this clonotype. The chain combines TRBV29-1 with TRBJ2-6; possible D gene TRBD1, 6 bases. CDR3 length: 12 residues. Deletions cut 7 bases from V and 2 bases from J, with 6 bases between. Germline V gene sequence: CDR1 SQVTM, CDR2 ANQGSEA. CDR3: CSAGAGANVLTF. Written as DNA, the CDR3 is TGCAGCGCAGGGGCTGGGGCCAACGTCCTGACTTTC.

This clonotype showed up just a few times. The chain has TRBV6-2 or TRBV6-3 and TRBJ2-7; D tentatively reads TRBD1 or TRBD2 (5 bases each). CDR1 and CDR2 (germline): MNHEY, SVGEGT. The CDR3 extends over 15 amino acids. V gave up 5 bases and J gave up 3 bases, with 17 bases separating them. The CDR3 nucleotides are TGTGCCAGCAGTCCCTCGGGGCAGGGCAACTACGAGCAGTACTTC. Its translation: CASSPSGQGNYEQYF.

The chain employs TRBV20-1 and TRBJ2-7; D is undetermined. V lost 5 bases and J lost 1, with 9 bases in between. The germline V gene has CDR1 DFQATT and CDR2 SNEGSKA (reference sequence). CDR3 length: 12 residues. The CDR3 reads CSALKASYEQYF. The CDR3, as DNA: TGCAGTGCTCTCAAGGCGTCCTACGAGCAGTACTTC.

CDR3 nucleotides: TGTGCCAGCAGGGAGACAAGTGGTTATAGCAATCAGCCCCAGCATTTT. As protein: CASRETSGYSNQPQHF. The V call is TRBV6-5, the J call TRBJ1-5; D uncertain. The CDR3 runs to 16 residues. CDR1 is MNHEY, CDR2 SVGAGI, per germline. The ends were cut back, 6 bases at V and 0 bases at J, with 15 bases in the middle.

The chain uses TRBV20-1 and TRBJ2-4; D is unresolved. The J call may be wrong; the DNA end is better matched by TRBJ2-7. Germline CDR1 DFQATT, CDR2 SNEGSKA (reference sequence). The CDR3 is 14 amino acids. CDR3 loop: CSAGQGGPSYEQYF. In DNA form, the CDR3 reads TGCAGTGCAGGTCAAGGTGGGCCCTCCTACGAGCAGTACTTC.

For this clonotype: A read error may be the cause here, since a much bigger clone is one base away. The rearrangement links TRBV28 to TRBJ2-1; D uncertain. From germline, CDR1 is MDHEN and CDR2 SYDVKM. CDR3 length equals 15 residues. The CDR3: CAGSLGGNSYNEQFF. The DNA for the CDR3 is TGTGCCGGCAGTTTGGGTGGGAACTCCTACAATGAGCAGTTCTTC.

The chain carries TRBV28 and TRBJ2-5; TRBD2 matches 11 bases. The ends lost 3 bases at V and 1 base at J; junction bases unmatched: 7. The germline CDR1 and CDR2 sequences are MDHEN and SYDVKM. The CDR3 covers 17 residues. The CDR3 loop is CASSLRTSGPSQETQYF. CDR3 DNA sequence: TGTGCCAGCAGTTTGCGGACTAGCGGGCCTTCCCAAGAGACCCAGTACTTC.

This sequence joins TRBV19 and TRBJ2-7; D perhaps matches TRBD2 (6 bases). Germline-derived CDR1 and CDR2 are LNHDA and SQIVND (reference sequence). V lost 3 bases and J lost 0, with 12 bases in between. The CDR3 sequence is 15 residues long. The CDR3: CASSIFVGSSYEQYF. The CDR3 coding sequence is TGTGCCAGTAGTATCTTCGTCGGGAGCTCCTACGAGCAGTACTTC. Based on the CDR3 plus reference TRBV19 and TRBJ2-7, the full variable domain is DGGITQSPKYLFRKEGQNVTLSCEQNLNHDAMYWYRQDPGQGLRLIYYSQIVNDFQKGDIAEGYSVSREKKESFPLTVTSAQKNPTAFYLCASSIFVGSSYEQYFGPGTRLTVT.

The chain couples TRBV15 to TRBJ2-7; D is ambiguous. CDR3 length: 14 residues. Germline V gives CDR1 LNHNV, CDR2 YYDKDF (reference sequence). The V end was cut by 1 base, the J end by 6 bases, with 13 bases between. The CDR3 spells CATSRGGSSSEQYF. In nucleotides, the CDR3 is TGTGCCACCAGCAGAGGTGGGTCTAGTAGCGAGCAGTACTTC. The full variable domain, rest sourced from reference TRBV15 and TRBJ2-7, is DAMVIQNPRYQVTQFGKPVTLSCSQTLNHNVMYWYQQKSSQAPKLLFHYYDKDFNNEADTPDNFQSRRPNTSFCFLDIRSPGLGDTAMYLCATSRGGSSSEQYFGPGTRLTVT.

This rearrangement joins TRBV12-3 or TRBV12-4 to TRBJ2-7; either TRBD1 or TRBD2 may fit D (5 bases each). V lost 7 bases, J lost 6 bases, and 19 bases lay in between. CDR3 length: 14 amino acids. The chain's CDR3 is CASTIGQPRGEQYF. DNA for the CDR3: TGTGCCAGCACCATCGGGCAGCCGAGGGGCGAGCAGTACTTC.

This clonotype was observed a handful of times. This rearrangement joins TRBV25-1 to TRBJ2-5; D is unclear. The assigned J gene may be wrong: the sequence end matches TRBJ2-7 better. This CDR3 contains 12 residues. Germline V lookup: CDR1 MGHDK, CDR2 SYGVNS. The CDR3, as DNA: TGTGCCAGCAGTGAATTGTCTGGCGAGCAGTACTTC. Translated: CASSELSGEQYF.

The chain uses TRBV12-3 or TRBV12-4 and TRBJ2-3; D may be TRBD1 (6 bases). V was trimmed by 7 bases and J by 5 bases, leaving 16 bases between them. CDR3 size: 14 residues. The CDR3 sequence: CASKTGHQGDTQYF. The DNA of the CDR3 is TGTGCCAGCAAAACGGGACACCAGGGAGATACGCAGTATTTT.

There are a few counts of this clonotype. This chain joins TRBV5-1 and TRBJ1-2; D perhaps matches TRBD1 (5 bases). Germline CDR1 and CDR2: SGHRS and YFSETQ. V was trimmed by 4 bases and J by 7 bases, leaving 20 bases between them. CDR3 length: 15 amino acids. CDR3 sequence reads: CASSAETTGHFGYTF. CDR3 coding DNA: TGCGCCAGCAGCGCCGAGACAACGGGGCATTTTGGCTACACCTTC.

This rearrangement joins TRBV12-3 or TRBV12-4 to TRBJ2-7; D not resolved. Trimming took 5 bases from V and 0 from J, leaving 5 bases between them. This CDR3 spans 12 amino acids. The CDR3 spells CASSDPSYEQYF. The CDR3 DNA reads TGTGCCAGCAGTGATCCCTCCTACGAGCAGTACTTC.

The chain links TRBV12-3 or TRBV12-4 to TRBJ2-1; 10 nucleotides align to TRBD2. Trimming cost V 5 bases and J 7 bases; bases outside gene matches: 14. The CDR3 length is 17 residues. CDR3 sequence (DNA): TGTGCCAGCAGTGTGATGGATAGCGGGAGGCGGGCGAATGAGCAGTTCTTC. The encoded protein is CASSVMDSGRRANEQFF.

The V gene is TRBV6-1, the J gene TRBJ2-1; 10 nucleotides match TRBD1. The length of the CDR3 is 16 residues. The V and J ends lost 0 bases and 7 bases, in that order; junction bases with no gene match: 6. Germline CDR1 and CDR2: MNHNS and SASEGT. The CDR3 loop reads CASSEAGTGAGNEQFF. The CDR3 DNA follows: TGTGCCAGCAGTGAAGCCGGGACAGGGGCTGGGAATGAGCAGTTCTTC.

As regards this clonotype: A read error is possible here, since a much larger clone lies one base away. The V call is TRBV11-2, the J call TRBJ2-1; 10 positions agree with TRBD1. Germline lookup yields CDR1 SGHAT and CDR2 FQNNGV. This CDR3 is built from 14 residues. The trim removed 6 bases at V and 13 bases at J, leaving 12 bases unmatched. The CDR3 nucleotides are TGTGCCAGCAGGACCGACAGGGGGCTCGAGACCCAGTTCTTC. Residues: CASRTDRGLETQFF.

The chain carries TRBV11-1 and TRBJ1-1; D possibly corresponds to TRBD1 (5 bases). The CDR3 length is 14 residues. Trimming stripped 3 bases from V and 0 bases from J, with 8 bases between. Germline values: CDR1 SGHAT, CDR2 FQDESV (reference sequence). CDR3 region: CASSLQGVNTEAFF. The DNA of the CDR3 is TGTGCCAGCAGCTTGCAAGGGGTGAACACTGAAGCTTTCTTT.